This T cell receptor beta chain originates from a study of blood T cell repertoires in COVID-19. As for the study in general: Material from acute and convalescent COVID-19 was sourced from the United States, Italy and Spain. T cells, B-cell-depleted T cells, or PBMCs supplied cDNA or gDNA.

As handled by the study authors: Using reference gene primer amplification, nucleated cell counts were estimated. TCRdb's table, derived via immunoSEQ multiplex PCR, lists solely in-frame clones and lacks some. V and J calls and clone size follow that table, whereas D and trimming were derived from the DNA. The table lists around 150,000 clones, around 81% of them singletons. The origin of this receptor is a woman in her sixties with active or convalescent COVID-19. The sample comprised peripheral blood.

The CDR3: CASSEDRVNYGYTF. CDR3 coding DNA: TGTGCCAGCAGTGAAGACAGGGTTAACTATGGCTACACCTTC. J is TRBJ1-2 and V is TRBV6-1; perhaps TRBD1 as D (6 bases). V was clipped by 1 base and J by 1 base, with 7 bases between them. The CDR3 totals 14 residues. The germline V gene has CDR1 MNHNS and CDR2 SASEGT.